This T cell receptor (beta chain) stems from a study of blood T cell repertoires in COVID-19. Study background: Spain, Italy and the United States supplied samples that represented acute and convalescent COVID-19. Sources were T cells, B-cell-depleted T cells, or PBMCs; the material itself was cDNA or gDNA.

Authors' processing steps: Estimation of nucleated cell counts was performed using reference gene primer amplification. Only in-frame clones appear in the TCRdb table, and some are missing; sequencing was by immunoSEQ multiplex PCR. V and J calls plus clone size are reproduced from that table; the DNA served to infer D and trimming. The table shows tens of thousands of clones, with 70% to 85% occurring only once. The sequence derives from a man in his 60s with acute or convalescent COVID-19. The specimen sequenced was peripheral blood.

CDR3 protein: CASSSQTTGLETQYF. DNA of the CDR3: TGTGCCAGCAGCTCCCAGACGACAGGGTTAGAGACCCAGTACTTC. The V call is TRBV7-2, the J call TRBJ2-5; 7 nucleotides align to TRBD1. Unmatched junction bases numbered 9, after V lost 4 bases and J lost 4 bases. The CDR3 runs 15 residues. In germline, CDR1 is SGHTA, CDR2 FQGNSA.